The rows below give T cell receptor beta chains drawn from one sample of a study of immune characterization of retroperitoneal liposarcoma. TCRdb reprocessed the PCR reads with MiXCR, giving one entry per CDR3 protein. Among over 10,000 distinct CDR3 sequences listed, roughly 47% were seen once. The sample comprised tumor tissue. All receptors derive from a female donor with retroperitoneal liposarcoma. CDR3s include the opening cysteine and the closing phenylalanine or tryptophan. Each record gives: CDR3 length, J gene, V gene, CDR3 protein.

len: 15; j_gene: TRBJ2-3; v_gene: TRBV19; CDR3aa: CASSIEGQGTDTQYF
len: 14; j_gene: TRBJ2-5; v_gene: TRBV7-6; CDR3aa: CASKLSIQGGEQYF
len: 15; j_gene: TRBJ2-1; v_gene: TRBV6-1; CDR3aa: CASRTGAGGTYEQFF
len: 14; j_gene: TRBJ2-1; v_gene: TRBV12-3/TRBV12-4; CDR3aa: CASSLLSGRNEQFF
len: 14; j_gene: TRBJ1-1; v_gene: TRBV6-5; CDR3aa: CASSSVGRGTEAFF
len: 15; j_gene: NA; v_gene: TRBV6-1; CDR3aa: CASSIPGQGADEQYF
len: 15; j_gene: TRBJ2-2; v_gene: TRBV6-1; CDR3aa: CASSRTGGEVGELFF
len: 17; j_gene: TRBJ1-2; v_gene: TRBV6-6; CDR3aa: CASSYSPAMDRENGYTF
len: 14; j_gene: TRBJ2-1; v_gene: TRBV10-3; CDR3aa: CAISERDMGNEQFF
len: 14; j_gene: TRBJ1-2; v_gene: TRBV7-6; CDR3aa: CASSLEQGFYGYTF
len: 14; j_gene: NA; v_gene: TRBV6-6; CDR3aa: CASGSDGGPYEQFF
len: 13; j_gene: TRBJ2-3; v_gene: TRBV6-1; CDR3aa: CASRMDGTDTQYF
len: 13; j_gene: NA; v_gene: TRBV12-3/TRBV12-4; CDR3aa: CASSLKGQETQFF
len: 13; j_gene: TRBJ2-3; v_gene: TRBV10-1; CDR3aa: CASSTAPSDTQYF
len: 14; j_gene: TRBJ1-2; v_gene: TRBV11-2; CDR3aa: CASSLGQHNYGYTF
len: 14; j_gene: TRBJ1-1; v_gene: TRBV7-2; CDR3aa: CASSLFVRVTEAFF
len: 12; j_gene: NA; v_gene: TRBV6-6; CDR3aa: CASRDRDNEQYF
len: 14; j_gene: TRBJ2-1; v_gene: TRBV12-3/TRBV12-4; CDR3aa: CASSLGGKGYEQFF
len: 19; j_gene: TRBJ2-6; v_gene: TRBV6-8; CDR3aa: CASSRAFGTASSGANVLTF
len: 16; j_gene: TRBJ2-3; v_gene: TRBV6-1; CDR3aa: CASFFRGGDPRDTQYF
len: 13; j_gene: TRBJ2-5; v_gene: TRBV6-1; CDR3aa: CASRRAGVETQYF
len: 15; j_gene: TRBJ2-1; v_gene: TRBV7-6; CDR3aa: CASGQGTGPYNEQFF
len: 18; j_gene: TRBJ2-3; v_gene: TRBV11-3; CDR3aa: CASSTSRLAAGGTDTQYF
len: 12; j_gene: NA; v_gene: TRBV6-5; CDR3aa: CASRRGGYEQYF
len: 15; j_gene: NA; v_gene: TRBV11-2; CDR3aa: CASSARSGRWDEQYF
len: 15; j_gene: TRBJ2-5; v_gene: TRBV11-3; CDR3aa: CASSPGTSDQETQYF
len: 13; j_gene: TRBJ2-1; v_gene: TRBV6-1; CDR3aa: CASNRGEDNEQFF
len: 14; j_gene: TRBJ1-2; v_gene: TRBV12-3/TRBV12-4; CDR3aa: CASSPGTVDYGYTF
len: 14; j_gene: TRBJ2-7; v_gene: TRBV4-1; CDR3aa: CASREVRGGYEQYF
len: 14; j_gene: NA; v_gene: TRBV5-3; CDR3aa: CASSFGASSYEQYF
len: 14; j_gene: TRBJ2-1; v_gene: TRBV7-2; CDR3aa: CASTPPTRKETQFF
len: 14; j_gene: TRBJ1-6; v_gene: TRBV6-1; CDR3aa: CASGRDWGNSPLHF
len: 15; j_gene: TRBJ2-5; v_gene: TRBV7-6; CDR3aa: CASYKGGGFQETQYF
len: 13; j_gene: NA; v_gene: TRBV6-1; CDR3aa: CASSSRAGYEQYF
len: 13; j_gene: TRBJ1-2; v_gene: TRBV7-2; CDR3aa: CASSLDKNYGYTF
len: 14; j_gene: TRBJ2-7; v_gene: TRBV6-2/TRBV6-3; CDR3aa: CASKGQDVSYEQYF
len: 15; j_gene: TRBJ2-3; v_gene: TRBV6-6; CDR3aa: CASRVQGGTTDTQYF
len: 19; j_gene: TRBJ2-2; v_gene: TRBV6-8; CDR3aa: CASSPPGQGALMDTGELFF
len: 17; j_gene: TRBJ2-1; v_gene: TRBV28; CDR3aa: CASSSLSGRGPYNEQFF